These 21 T cell receptor beta chains share one sample of origin, sequenced in a study of cytomegalovirus exposure and HLA in healthy donors. The PCR was carried out with 60 Vbeta primers and 13 Jbeta primers. Sequenced by immunoSEQ multiplex PCR; TCRdb stores in-frame clones only, minus some. The sample holds more than 150,000 clones; over 75% are singletons and the top ten take 0.2% to 0.3%. Sequencing used PBMCs. The receptor set was obtained from a girl less than two years old in good health and CMV-seronegative.

The V call is TRBV5-4, the J call TRBJ1-4; no clear D gene. This CDR3 contains 17 residues. The germline V gene has CDR1 SGHNT and CDR2 YYREEE (reference sequence). Trimming took off 3 bases at V and 2 bases at J, with 17 bases between the two ends. CDR3 sequence: CASSSGFAGVTNEKLFF. CDR3 DNA: TGTGCCAGCAGCTCCGGCTTTGCGGGCGTCACTAATGAAAAACTGTTTTTT.

The genes are TRBV10-2 and TRBJ1-5; unclear D gene. CDR3 length equals 13 residues. With 3 bases removed from V and 6 bases from J, the gap between germline ends came to 9 bases. Germline V gives CDR1 WSHSY, CDR2 SAAADI. CDR3 region: CASSETGGQPQHF. The DNA for the CDR3 is TGCGCCAGCAGTGAAACCGGCGGTCAGCCCCAGCATTTT.

V usage is TRBV9 and J usage is TRBJ2-3; D unresolved. The length of the CDR3 is 14 residues. CDR1 and CDR2 (germline): SGDLS, YYNGEE. Trimming took 2 bases from V and 0 from J, leaving 7 bases between them. The CDR3 region has the DNA TGTGCCAGCAGCGTCGGTCCTAGCACAGATACGCAGTATTTT. Residues: CASSVGPSTDTQYF.

The chain couples TRBV14 to TRBJ1-2; D not certain. The V end was cut by 5 bases, the J end by 5 bases, with 15 bases between. The CDR3 is 14 residues long. The V gene's germline CDR1 is SGHDN and CDR2 FVKESK. The CDR3 DNA reads TGTGCCAGCAGCTCACCGGGAGTTCAATATGGCTACACCTTC. Amino acids: CASSSPGVQYGYTF.

The V call is TRBV6-5, the J call TRBJ2-7; TRBD1 is a possible D gene (5 bases). This CDR3 is built from 14 residues. V lost 0 bases, J lost 8 bases, and 14 bases lay in between. Germline loops: CDR1 MNHEY, CDR2 SVGAGI. CDR3: CASSYSRTSEKQYF. The CDR3 coding sequence is TGTGCCAGCAGTTACTCGCGGACATCTGAAAAGCAGTACTTC.

This clone was observed once. V is TRBV4-2 and J is TRBJ2-7; TRBD2 agrees at 10 bases. J gave up 4 bases and V 4 bases, and 10 bases lay outside the gene matches. Germline values: CDR1 LGHNA, CDR2 YNFKEQ. The CDR3 length is 16 residues. The CDR3 here is CASSLTPSGSFYEQYF. The CDR3 DNA reads TGTGCCAGCAGCCTAACTCCTAGCGGGAGTTTTTACGAGCAGTACTTC.

Only one count was recorded for this clone. The chain uses TRBV2 and TRBJ1-5; unclear D gene. From germline, CDR1 is SNHLY and CDR2 FYNNEI. The CDR3 loop spans 14 amino acids. Trimming pared 3 bases from V and 4 bases from J, leaving 10 bases between. The CDR3 DNA reads as TGTGCCAGCAGTGATATAAACAGAAATCAGCCCCAGCATTTT. Protein sequence: CASSDINRNQPQHF.

The gene calls are TRBV25-1 and TRBJ2-1; the D is unclear. Trimming took off 3 bases at V and 7 bases at J, with 4 bases between the two ends. This CDR3 has 11 amino acids. The germline V gene has CDR1 MGHDK and CDR2 SYGVNS. CDR3 nucleotide sequence: TGTGCCAGCAGTGAGAGGAATGAGCAGTTCTTC. This gives the protein CASSERNEQFF. Full variable domain (rest looked up from reference TRBV25-1 and TRBJ2-1): EADIYQTPRYLVIGTGKKITLECSQTMGHDKMYWYQQDPGMELHLIHYSYGVNSTEKGDLSSESTVSRIRTEHFPLTLESARPSHTSQYLCASSERNEQFFGPGTRLTVL.

The chain uses TRBV4-1 and TRBJ2-3; TRBD1 matches 9 bases. The CDR3 sequence is 18 residues long. Trimming took 3 bases from V and 7 from J; bases not matched to a gene: 17. CDR1 is MGHRA, CDR2 YSYEKL, per germline. The CDR3 protein is CASSHDARDRVGAYTQYF. The DNA of the CDR3 is TGCGCCAGCAGCCACGATGCCCGGGACAGGGTGGGGGCATATACGCAGTATTTT.

Written as DNA, the CDR3 is TGTGCCACCAGCAGAGGGGGCGGTACCCCCCGCTATGGCTACACCTTC. It translates to CATSRGGGTPRYGYTF. The chain has TRBV15 and TRBJ1-2, with D possibly being TRBD1 (5 bases). This CDR3 comprises 16 residues. Trimming took 1 base from V and 4 from J, leaving 16 bases between them. Germline V gives CDR1 LNHNV, CDR2 YYDKDF (reference sequence).

In its sample, this clone was seen once. The chain joins TRBV28 to TRBJ1-2; D ambiguous. Between the trimmed V and J ends, which lost 6 bases and 5 bases, there was a span of 10 bases. CDR1 and CDR2 (germline): MDHEN, SYDVKM. The CDR3 spans 12 residues. The CDR3 bases are TGTGCCAGCAGCCGCCAACAGTATGGCTACACCTTC. Translating gives CASSRQQYGYTF.

The chain has TRBV7-3 and TRBJ2-7; 7 nucleotides match TRBD1. J lost 0 bases, V lost 2 bases, and 7 bases had no gene match. The CDR3 has 16 amino acids. Germline CDR1 and CDR2: SGHTA and FQGTGA. The CDR3 spells CASSLEGAGLSYEQYF. The DNA of the CDR3 is TGTGCCAGCAGCTTAGAGGGGGCAGGCCTCTCCTACGAGCAGTACTTC.

The gene calls are TRBV5-1 and TRBJ2-7, with a possible D match to TRBD2 (6 bases). The germline CDR1 and CDR2 sequences are SGHRS and YFSETQ. The CDR3 totals 14 residues. Trimming took 0 bases from V and 3 from J, leaving 10 bases between them. The CDR3 DNA reads as TGCGCCAGCAGCTTGGGTAGCGGCCTCTACGAGCAGTACTTC. This translates into CASSLGSGLYEQYF.

The chain combines TRBV7-6 with TRBJ1-2; a possible D gene is TRBD1 (6 bases). CDR3 size: 12 residues. V was clipped by 4 bases and J by 4 bases, with 7 bases between them. Germline CDR1 SGHVS, CDR2 FNYEAQ. CDR3 sequence reads: CASSSDSYGYTF. DNA for the CDR3: TGTGCCAGCAGCTCGGACAGCTATGGCTACACCTTC. The complete variable domain, with remaining parts taken from reference TRBV7-6 and TRBJ1-2, reads GAGVSQSPRYKVTKRGQDVALRCDPISGHVSLYWYRQALGQGPEFLTYFNYEAQQDKSGLPNDRFSAERPEGSISTLTIQRTEQRDSAMYRCASSSDSYGYTFGSGTRLTVV.

CDR3 amino acids: CASSLTGYEQYF. CDR3 DNA: TGTGCCAGCAGTCTTACAGGCTACGAGCAGTACTTC. The rearrangement links TRBV11-3 to TRBJ2-7; D is perhaps TRBD1 (5 bases). Germline values: CDR1 SGHNT, CDR2 YENEEA. The CDR3 is 12 amino acids. Trimming pared 6 bases from V and 3 bases from J, leaving 9 bases between.

The chain recombines TRBV9 with TRBJ2-7; D possibly corresponds to TRBD2 (6 bases). The CDR3 spans 13 residues. Germline assignment: CDR1 SGDLS and CDR2 YYNGEE. With 3 bases removed from V and 4 bases from J, the gap between germline ends came to 11 bases. The CDR3 spells CASSAGLTYEQYF. The CDR3 bases are TGTGCCAGCAGCGCGGGACTTACGTACGAGCAGTACTTC.

A few counts support this clone. The chain is built from TRBV7-3 and TRBJ2-1; maybe TRBD2 (5 bases). V was cut by 5 bases and J by 3 bases, with 14 bases left in between. The germline CDR1 and CDR2 sequences are SGHTA and FQGTGA. The CDR3 has 15 amino acids. The CDR3 DNA reads TGTGCCAGCAGCCCCGGTTTAGCGATCTACAATGAGCAGTTCTTC. Translating gives CASSPGLAIYNEQFF. Full variable domain (rest looked up from reference TRBV7-3 and TRBJ2-1): GAGVSQTPSNKVTEKGKYVELRCDPISGHTALYWYRQSLGQGPEFLIYFQGTGAADDSGLPNDRFFAVRPEGSVSTLKIQRTERGDSAVYLCASSPGLAIYNEQFFGPGTRLTVL.

The genes are TRBV5-1 and TRBJ2-2, with TRBD2 identical over 8 bases. Germline CDR1 is SGHRS and CDR2 is YFSETQ. V lost 3 bases, J lost 0 bases, and 4 bases stayed unmatched. The CDR3 contains 16 residues. The CDR3 region has the DNA TGCGCCAGCAGCTCCGCGGGGGGACCGAACACCGGGGAGCTGTTTTTT. Translating gives CASSSAGGPNTGELFF.

This sequence joins TRBV14 and TRBJ2-7; TRBD1 matches at 7 bases. This CDR3 contains 19 residues. Trimming at V came to 1 base and at J to 0 bases, leaving 15 bases not matched to a gene. Germline V gene data show CDR1 as SGHDN and CDR2 as FVKESK. CDR3 sequence (DNA): TGTGCCAGCAGCCAAGTTGTTGTCCCGGGACAGCGAAGCTCCTACGAGCAGTACTTC. This encodes CASSQVVVPGQRSSYEQYF.

V is TRBV12-5 and J is TRBJ1-1, with D possibly TRBD1 on 5 matching bases. Germline assignment: CDR1 LGHNT and CDR2 FRNRAP. The V end lost 0 bases, the J end lost 1 base, and 18 bases lay between the germline ends. There are 18 residues in the CDR3. The CDR3 DNA follows: TGTGCTAGTGGTTTGGTCCATCGGGGAGGGGTGGCGAACACTGAAGCTTTCTTT. This codes for CASGLVHRGGVANTEAFF.

The rearrangement joins TRBV7-2 to TRBJ2-2; D unclear. CDR1 is SGHTA, CDR2 FQGNSA, per germline. This CDR3 is 14 amino acids long. V lost 5 bases, J lost 4 bases, and 11 bases lay in between. CDR3 bases: TGTGCCAGCAGCCAACACCAAACCACCGGGGAGCTGTTTTTT. Its protein product is CASSQHQTTGELFF.